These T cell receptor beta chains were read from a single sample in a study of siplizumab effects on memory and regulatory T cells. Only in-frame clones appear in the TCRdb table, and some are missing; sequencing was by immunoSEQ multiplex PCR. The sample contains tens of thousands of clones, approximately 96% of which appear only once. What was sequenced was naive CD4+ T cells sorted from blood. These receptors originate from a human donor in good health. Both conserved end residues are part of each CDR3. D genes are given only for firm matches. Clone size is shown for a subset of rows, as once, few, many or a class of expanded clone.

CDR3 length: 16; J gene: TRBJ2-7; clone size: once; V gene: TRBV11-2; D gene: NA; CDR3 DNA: TGTGCCAGCAGCTTTAGTCCCCCTCCGGGCCCCTACGAGCAGTACTTC; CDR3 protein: CASSFSPPPGPYEQYF
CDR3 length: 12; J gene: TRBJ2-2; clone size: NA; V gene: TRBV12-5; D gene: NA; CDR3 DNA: TGTGCTAGTGGCCCCCCTAACGGGGAGCTGTTTTTT; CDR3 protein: CASGPPNGELFF
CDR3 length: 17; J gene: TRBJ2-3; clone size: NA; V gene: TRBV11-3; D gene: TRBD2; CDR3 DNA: TGTGCCAGCAGCTGGACTAGCGGGGGGGCCGGGACAGATACGCAGTATTTT; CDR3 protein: CASSWTSGGAGTDTQYF
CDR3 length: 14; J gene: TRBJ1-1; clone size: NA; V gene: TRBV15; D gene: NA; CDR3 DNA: TGTGCCACCAGCAGAGGGGGAATGAACACTGAAGCTTTCTTT; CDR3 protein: CATSRGGMNTEAFF
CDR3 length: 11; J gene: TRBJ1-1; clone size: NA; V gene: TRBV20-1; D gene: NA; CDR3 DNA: TGCAGTGCTAGCCGGGACGCTGAAGCTTTCTTT; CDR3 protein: CSASRDAEAFF
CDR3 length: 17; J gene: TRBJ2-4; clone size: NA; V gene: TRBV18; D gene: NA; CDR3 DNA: TGTGCCAGCTCACCACCGGCGATCGAAACGGGCAAAAACATTCAGTACTTC; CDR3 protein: CASSPPAIETGKNIQYF
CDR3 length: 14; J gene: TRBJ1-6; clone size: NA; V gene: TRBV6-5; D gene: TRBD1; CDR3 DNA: TGTGCCAGCTCCCGGGACAGGGGGCTTTCACCCCTCCACTTT; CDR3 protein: CASSRDRGLSPLHF
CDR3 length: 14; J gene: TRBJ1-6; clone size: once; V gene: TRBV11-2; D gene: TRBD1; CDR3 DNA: TGTGCCAGCAGCTTAGTCAGGGGGGGCTCACCCCTCCACTTT; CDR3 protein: CASSLVRGGSPLHF
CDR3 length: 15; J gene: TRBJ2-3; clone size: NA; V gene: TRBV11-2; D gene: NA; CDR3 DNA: TGTGCCAGCAGCCAAGGACAGGGACTAACAGATACGCAGTATTTT; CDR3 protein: CASSQGQGLTDTQYF
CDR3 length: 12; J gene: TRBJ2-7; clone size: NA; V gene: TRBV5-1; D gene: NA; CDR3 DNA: TGCGCCAGCAGCCCCACGGTGGGAGAGCAGTACTTC; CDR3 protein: CASSPTVGEQYF
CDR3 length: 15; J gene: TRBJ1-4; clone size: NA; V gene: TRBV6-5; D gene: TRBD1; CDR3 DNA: TGCGTTGTGGCCGGGACAGGCCGTCTTAATGAAAAACTGTTTTTT; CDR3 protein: CVVAGTGRLNEKLFF
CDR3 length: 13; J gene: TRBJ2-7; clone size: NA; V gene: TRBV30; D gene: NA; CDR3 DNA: TGTGCCTGGAGTCCCGGGACTCCCTACGAGCAGTACTTC; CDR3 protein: CAWSPGTPYEQYF